These 26 T cell receptor beta chains were sequenced from one sample in a study of immune evolution from preneoplasia to lung adenocarcinoma (dated by TCRdb to the early 2020s). Receptor libraries were prepared by the immunoSEQ multiplex PCR assay. The immuneACCESS repertoire file appears here via TCRdb, limited to in-frame rearrangements. These files lack a portion of the clones; in checked studies, under half of the deficit traces to unresolved V genes, and the cause of the others is not known. The sample table shows about 7,600 clones, and more than 70% are seen once. 6.5% to 9% of the sample is held by the ten biggest clonotypes. Sequences were obtained from FFPE adjacent normal lung tissue. These receptor sequences come from a person aged 65 to 85 with lung adenocarcinoma.

The CDR3 coding sequence is TGTGCCAGCTCACCACCCGTGGGGACCCGGACAGATACGCAGTATTTT. Translating gives CASSPPVGTRTDTQYF. The rearrangement uses TRBV18 and TRBJ2-3; the D call may be TRBD1 or TRBD2 (5 bases each). The CDR3 extends over 16 amino acids. The V gene lost 0 bases and the J gene lost 3 bases, with 13 bases spanning the gap. CDR1 and CDR2 from the germline V gene are KGHSH and LQKENI.

V and J are TRBV5-1 and TRBJ2-1; tentative D call: TRBD2 (6 bases). This CDR3 is built from 12 residues. Germline CDR1 reads SGHRS; CDR2 reads YFSETQ. V was clipped by 4 bases and J by 9 bases, with 11 bases between them. The CDR3 coding sequence is TGCGCCAGCAGCCCGGCGGGGACTGAGCAGTTCTTC. Translating gives CASSPAGTEQFF.

The V gene is TRBV5-1, the J gene TRBJ2-2; D may correspond to TRBD1 or TRBD2 (5 bases each). Germline values: CDR1 SGHRS, CDR2 YFSETQ. This CDR3 region has 15 residues. Trimming left V 0 bases short and J 4 bases short, with 10 bases between. CDR3 DNA: TGCGCCAGCAGCTTGGAACCGAGGGGCACCGGGGAGCTGTTTTTT. It encodes CASSLEPRGTGELFF. The full variable domain, rest sourced from reference TRBV5-1 and TRBJ2-2, is KAGVTQTPRYLIKTRGQQVTLSCSPISGHRSVSWYQQTPGQGLQFLFEYFSETQRNKGNFPGRFSGRQFSNSRSEMNVSTLELGDSALYLCASSLEPRGTGELFFGEGSRLTVL.

In its sample, this clone was seen a few times. This chain uses TRBV5-1 with TRBJ1-5, with a weak D call TRBD1 (5 bases). The CDR3 spans 14 residues. CDR1 is SGHRS, CDR2 YFSETQ, per germline. The V gene lost 2 bases and the J gene lost 2 bases, with 8 bases spanning the gap. CDR3: CASSLGERNQPQHF. The DNA of the CDR3 is TGCGCCAGCAGCTTAGGGGAACGCAATCAGCCCCAGCATTTT.

The chain has TRBV6-1 and TRBJ1-1; unclear D gene. CDR1 and CDR2 (germline): MNHNS, SASEGT. CDR3 size: 17 residues. The V end lost 0 bases, the J end lost 1 base, and 15 bases lay between the germline ends. CDR3 nucleotides: TGTGCCAGCAGTGAAGCGCTTCGGCAGTTCGAGAACACTGAAGCTTTCTTT. Residues: CASSEALRQFENTEAFF.

This chain joins TRBV19 and TRBJ1-5; TRBD1 agrees at 7 bases. Unmatched junction bases numbered 5, after V lost 7 bases and J lost 2 bases. This CDR3 region has 14 residues. Germline V CDR1 and CDR2: LNHDA, SQIVND (reference sequence). The CDR3 sequence is CASTTGNGNQPQHF. CDR3 nucleotides: TGTGCCAGTACGACAGGGAACGGCAATCAGCCCCAGCATTTT.

The gene calls are TRBV21-1 and TRBJ1-4; TRBD1 was called by the table and not checked on the DNA. TRBV21-1 is flagged as a pseudogene. This CDR3 has 18 amino acids. The DNA for the CDR3 is TGTGCCAGCAGCCCAACGATATTGGCTCAGGGACAAGGTGAAAAACTGTTTTTT. Its protein is CASSPTILAQGQGEKLFF.

By proportion, this clone is large. V and J are TRBV5-1 and TRBJ1-1; 9 bases match TRBD1. Germline loops: CDR1 SGHRS, CDR2 YFSETQ. The CDR3 length is 15 residues. The J segment lost 0 bases and the V segment lost 4 bases, leaving 4 bases of the junction unmatched. CDR3 coding DNA: TGCGCCAGCAGCACTGGGGACAGGGTGAACACTGAAGCTTTCTTT. Its protein is CASSTGDRVNTEAFF.

CDR3 amino acids: CSVTTSGTPYEQYF. As DNA, the CDR3 is TGCAGCGTTACGACTAGCGGGACCCCCTACGAGCAGTACTTC. The chain couples TRBV29-1 to TRBJ2-7; 11 bases are shared with TRBD2. Germline lookup yields CDR1 SQVTM and CDR2 ANQGSEA. This CDR3 is 14 amino acids long. The V and J ends lost 5 bases and 2 bases, in that order; junction bases with no gene match: 5.

The gene calls are TRBV29-1 and TRBJ1-1, with unresolved D. The V gene lost 6 bases and the J gene lost 3 bases, with 17 bases spanning the gap. CDR1 is SQVTM, CDR2 ANQGSEA, per germline. This CDR3 is 14 amino acids long. The CDR3 protein is CSVQFVASDTEAFF. As DNA, the CDR3 is TGCAGCGTACAGTTCGTAGCGTCGGACACTGAAGCTTTCTTT.

The CDR3 is CASSSEWGNYGYTF. The CDR3 region has the DNA TGTGCCAGCAGCTCGGAGTGGGGAAACTATGGCTACACCTTC. The rearrangement uses TRBV7-9 and TRBJ1-2, with unresolved D. Germline V gene data show CDR1 as SEHNR and CDR2 as FQNEAQ (reference sequence). Trimming shortened V by 4 bases and J by 2 bases, and 11 bases separated the two germline ends. The CDR3 totals 14 residues. The full variable domain, in which reference TRBV7-9 and TRBJ1-2 provide the parts outside the CDR3, is DTGVSQNPRHKITKRGQNVTFRCDPISEHNRLYWYRQTLGQGPEFLTYFQNEAQLEKSRLLSDRFSAERPKGSFSTLEIQRTEQGDSAMYLCASSSEWGNYGYTFGSGTRLTVV.

The V and J genes are TRBV10-1 and TRBJ2-3, with 8 bases fitting TRBD1. The CDR3 has 13 residues. J lost 4 bases, V lost 6 bases, and 3 bases had no gene match. CDR1 and CDR2 from the germline V gene are WNHNN and SYGVQD (reference sequence). The CDR3 spells CASSGQGSDTQYF. In DNA, the CDR3 is TGCGCCAGCAGCGGACAGGGTTCAGATACGCAGTATTTT.

This chain uses TRBV4-1 with TRBJ1-4; D is undetermined. In germline, CDR1 is MGHRA, CDR2 YSYEKL. CDR3 length: 15 residues. V was shortened by 3 bases and J by 1 base, with 9 bases between the two germline ends. This CDR3 is CASSHPPGTNEKLFF. For the CDR3, the DNA is TGCGCCAGCAGCCATCCCCCTGGAACTAATGAAAAACTGTTTTTT.

The chain couples TRBV10-3 to TRBJ1-5; 9 positions agree with TRBD1. V trimming: 3 bases; J trimming: 5 bases; junction bases outside the gene matches: 8. This CDR3 comprises 16 residues. Germline V lookup: CDR1 ENHRY, CDR2 SYGVKD. CDR3 in amino acids: CAISDSPTGGDQPQHF. DNA of the CDR3: TGTGCCATCAGTGATTCCCCGACAGGGGGGGATCAGCCCCAGCATTTT.

The chain combines TRBV5-1 with TRBJ2-1; TRBD1 matches at 9 bases. Germline CDR1 and CDR2: SGHRS and YFSETQ. V lost 3 bases, J lost 8 bases, and 12 bases stayed unmatched. This CDR3 is built from 16 residues. CDR3 sequence reads: CASSSMTGGFGDEQFF. In DNA, the CDR3 is TGCGCCAGCAGCTCGATGACAGGGGGATTTGGGGATGAGCAGTTCTTC.

This clone has just one count. This chain's CDR3 is CAWDREGTEAFF. Here the CDR3 DNA reads TGTGCCTGGGACAGGGAGGGCACTGAAGCTTTCTTT. V usage is TRBV30 and J usage is TRBJ1-1; 7 bases align to TRBD1. The trim removed 5 bases at V and 4 bases at J, leaving 4 bases unmatched. The CDR3 runs to 12 residues. Germline CDR1 reads GTSNPN; CDR2 reads SVGIG (reference sequence).

This clone was observed a few times. The chain combines TRBV11-1 with TRBJ2-1; D possibly uses TRBD1 or TRBD2 (6 bases each). Germline assignment: CDR1 SGHAT and CDR2 FQDESV (reference sequence). Trimming pared 7 bases from V and 4 bases from J, leaving 17 bases between. The CDR3 contains 15 residues. The CDR3 coding sequence is TGTGCCAGCACCTTCAGAGGGGGGCCTTACAATGAGCAGTTCTTC. It codes for CASTFRGGPYNEQFF.

V gene TRBV2 combines with J gene TRBJ2-5; D could derive from TRBD1 or TRBD2 (6 bases each). V gave up 4 bases and J gave up 0 bases, with 15 bases separating them. CDR3 size: 16 residues. Germline V gene lookup returns CDR1 SNHLY and CDR2 FYNNEI. DNA for the CDR3: TGTGCCAGCAGTGGTGCGGGACACGTGTACCAAGAGACCCAGTACTTC. Translated: CASSGAGHVYQETQYF.

This clone was seen only a few times. This chain links TRBV27 with TRBJ2-7; D may be TRBD1 (6 bases). CDR3 length equals 15 residues. Germline V gives CDR1 MNHEY, CDR2 SMNVEV (reference sequence). Between the trimmed V and J ends, which lost 6 bases and 3 bases, there was a span of 18 bases. CDR3 DNA: TGTGCCAGCAGACTAAACACAGGGCCCGACTACGAGCAGTACTTC. Translation gives CASRLNTGPDYEQYF.

V gene TRBV9 combines with J gene TRBJ2-3; 8 nucleotides agree with TRBD2. This CDR3 is built from 17 residues. CDR1 and CDR2 from the germline V gene are SGDLS and YYNGEE. With 0 bases clipped from V and 4 bases from J, the junction kept 10 bases outside the gene matches. The CDR3 reads CASSVVEAGVRADTQYF. CDR3 nucleotide sequence: TGTGCCAGCAGCGTAGTTGAAGCGGGAGTGAGGGCAGATACGCAGTATTTT.

The chain uses TRBV4-2 and TRBJ2-7; D may be TRBD1 or TRBD2 (5 bases each). Germline V gene data show CDR1 as LGHNA and CDR2 as YNFKEQ. There are 14 residues in the CDR3. Trimming cost V 1 base and J 3 bases, with 10 bases left between them. CDR3 nucleotides: TGTGCCAGCAGCCAAGTGGGGACGGACTACGAGCAGTACTTC. It codes for CASSQVGTDYEQYF.

This clone was recorded once. The CDR3 protein is CSVVYGTVSYEQYF. The CDR3 nucleotides read TGCAGCGTTGTTTATGGGACGGTATCCTACGAGCAGTACTTC. The chain employs TRBV29-1 and TRBJ2-7; D might be TRBD1 or TRBD2, each matching 5 bases. The germline gives CDR1 SQVTM, CDR2 ANQGSEA. The CDR3 spans 14 residues. V lost 4 bases and J 1 base, leaving 14 bases between the germline ends.

This sequence joins TRBV4-1 and TRBJ1-6; 7 bases are a match to TRBD1. From germline, CDR1 is MGHRA and CDR2 YSYEKL. With 4 bases clipped from V and 8 bases from J, the junction kept 11 bases outside the gene matches. The CDR3 is 16 residues long. This CDR3 is CASSLNSDRVDSPLHF. CDR3 DNA sequence: TGCGCCAGCAGCCTTAACTCCGACAGGGTCGATTCACCCCTCCACTTT.

V and J are TRBV5-1 and TRBJ2-1; D gene uncertain. The CDR3 totals 14 residues. Trimming stripped 0 bases from V and 5 bases from J, with 9 bases between. CDR1 SGHRS and CDR2 YFSETQ come from the germline V gene. The CDR3 spells CASSLVGMDNEQFF. The CDR3 nucleotides are TGCGCCAGCAGCTTGGTTGGTATGGACAATGAGCAGTTCTTC.

The chain couples TRBV27 to TRBJ1-1, with D possibly matching TRBD1 (5 bases). V was pared by 4 bases and J by 3 bases, with 15 bases between. The CDR3 extends over 15 amino acids. The V gene's germline CDR1 is MNHEY and CDR2 SMNVEV (reference sequence). The CDR3 DNA reads as TGTGCCAGCAGTTCCTCCTCAGGGAGGGACACTGAAGCTTTCTTT. Amino acids: CASSSSSGRDTEAFF.

The chain uses TRBV6-1 and TRBJ2-2; the D gene is possibly TRBD1 (6 bases). Germline V CDR1 and CDR2: MNHNS, SASEGT. The CDR3 totals 13 residues. Between the trimmed V and J ends, which lost 6 bases and 6 bases, there was a span of 11 bases. The CDR3 protein is CASSYRVPGELFF. The DNA of the CDR3 is TGTGCCAGCAGCTACAGGGTCCCCGGGGAGCTGTTTTTT.